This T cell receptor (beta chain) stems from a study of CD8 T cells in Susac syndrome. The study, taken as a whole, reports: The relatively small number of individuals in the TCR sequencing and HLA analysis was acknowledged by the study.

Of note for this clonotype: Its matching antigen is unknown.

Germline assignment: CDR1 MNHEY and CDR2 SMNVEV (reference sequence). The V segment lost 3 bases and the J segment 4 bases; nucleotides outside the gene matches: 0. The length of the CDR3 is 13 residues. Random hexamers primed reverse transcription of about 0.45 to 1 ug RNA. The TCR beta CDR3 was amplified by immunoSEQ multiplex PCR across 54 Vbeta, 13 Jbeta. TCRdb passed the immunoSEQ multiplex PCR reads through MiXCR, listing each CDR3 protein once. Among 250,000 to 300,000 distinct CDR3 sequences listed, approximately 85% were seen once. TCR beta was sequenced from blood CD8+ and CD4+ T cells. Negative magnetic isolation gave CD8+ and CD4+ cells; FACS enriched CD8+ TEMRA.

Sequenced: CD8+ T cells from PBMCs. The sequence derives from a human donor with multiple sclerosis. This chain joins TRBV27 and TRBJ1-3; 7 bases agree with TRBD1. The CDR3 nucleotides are TGTGCCAGCAGTTTGGACAGGGGAAACACCATATATTTT. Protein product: CASSLDRGNTIYF.